The T cell receptor beta chain described here comes from a study of regulatory T cells in long-lasting Graves disease. Described time point: newly diagnosed GD, antithyroid drugs for less than 3 months. Extracted PBMC RNA gave rise to the TCR library. The source of the patients was an endocrinology department in Xi'an, China. V was pared by 4 bases and J by 1 base, with 14 bases between. The CDR3 consists of 15 residues. Germline V gives CDR1 SGHDT, CDR2 YYEEEE. Many counts were recorded for this clonotype. Both iRepertoire HTBI primers and Arm-PCR of CDR3 regions were used to build the TCR beta libraries. TCRdb reprocessed the multiplex PCR reads with MiXCR, giving one entry per CDR3 protein. The sample holds 350,000 to 450,000 distinct CDR3 sequences, 15% seen once. This sample was also put to use in a study of T cells in Graves' hyperthyroidism and ophthalmopathy. This second study notes: Those with hyperthyroidism were 18 to 65 years old, newly diagnosed, and ill for under 2 months. In blood, most of the thyroid clonotypes expanded above 0.001 were also present. A 13 V-J signature model discriminated ophthalmopathy versus stable hyperthyroidism.

The chain has TRBV5-6 and TRBJ2-5, with a weak D call TRBD2 (6 bases). The receptor comes from a woman aged 40 to 55 with Graves disease. The sample here was peripheral blood mononuclear cells (PBMCs), taken at new diagnosis, from a patient treated with antithyroid drugs. In nucleotides, the CDR3 is TGTGCCAGCAGCCTCGGGCGGGGTCCCCAAGAGACCCAGTACTTC. Residues: CASSLGRGPQETQYF. The variable domain in full, completed from reference TRBV5-6 and TRBJ2-5, reads DAGVTQSPTHLIKTRGQQVTLRCSPKSGHDTVSWYQQALGQGPQFIFQYYEEEERQRGNFPDRFSGHQFPNYSSELNVNALLLGDSALYLCASSLGRGPQETQYFGPGTRLLVL.